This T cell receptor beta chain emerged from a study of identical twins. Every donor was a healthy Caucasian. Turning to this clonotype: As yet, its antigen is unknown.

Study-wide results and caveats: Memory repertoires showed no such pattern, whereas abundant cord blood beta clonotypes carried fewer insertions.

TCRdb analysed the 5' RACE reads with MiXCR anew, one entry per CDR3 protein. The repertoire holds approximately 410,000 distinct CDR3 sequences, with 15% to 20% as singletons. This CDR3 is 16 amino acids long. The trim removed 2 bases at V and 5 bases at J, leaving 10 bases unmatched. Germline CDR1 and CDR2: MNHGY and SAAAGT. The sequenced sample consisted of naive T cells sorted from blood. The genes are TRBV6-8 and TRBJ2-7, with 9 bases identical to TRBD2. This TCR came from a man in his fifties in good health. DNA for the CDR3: TGTGCCAGCAGTTACGGGACGAGCGGGAGGCTTGACGAGCAGTACTTC. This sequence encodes CASSYGTSGRLDEQYF.